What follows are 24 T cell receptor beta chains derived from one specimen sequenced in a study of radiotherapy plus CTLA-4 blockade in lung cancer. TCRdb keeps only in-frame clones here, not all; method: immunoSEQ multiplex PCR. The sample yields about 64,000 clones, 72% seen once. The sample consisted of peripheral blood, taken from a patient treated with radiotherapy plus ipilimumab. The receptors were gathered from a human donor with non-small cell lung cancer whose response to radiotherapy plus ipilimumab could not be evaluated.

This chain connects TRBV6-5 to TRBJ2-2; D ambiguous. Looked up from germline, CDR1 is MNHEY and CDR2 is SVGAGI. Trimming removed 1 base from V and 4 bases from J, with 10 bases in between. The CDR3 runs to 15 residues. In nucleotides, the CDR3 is TGTGCCAGCAGTTACTACCGACAACCCACCGGGGAGCTGTTTTTT. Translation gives CASSYYRQPTGELFF.

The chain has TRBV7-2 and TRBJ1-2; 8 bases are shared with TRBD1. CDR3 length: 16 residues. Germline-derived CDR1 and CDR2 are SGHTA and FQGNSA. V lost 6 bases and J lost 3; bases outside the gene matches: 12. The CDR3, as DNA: TGTGCCAGCAGTTTTAGAGGTGGACAGGGCGACTATGGCTACACCTTC. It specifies CASSFRGGQGDYGYTF.

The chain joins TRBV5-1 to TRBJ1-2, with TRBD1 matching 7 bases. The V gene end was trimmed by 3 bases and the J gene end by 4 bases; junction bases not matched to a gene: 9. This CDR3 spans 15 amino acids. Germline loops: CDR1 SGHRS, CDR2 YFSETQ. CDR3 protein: CASSSSGQNFYGYTF. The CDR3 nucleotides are TGCGCCAGCAGCTCCTCGGGACAGAACTTCTATGGCTACACCTTC.

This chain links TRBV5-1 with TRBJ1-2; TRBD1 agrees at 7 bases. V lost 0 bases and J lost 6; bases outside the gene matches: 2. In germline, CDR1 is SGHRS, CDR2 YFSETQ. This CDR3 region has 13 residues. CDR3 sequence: CASSLDRGNGYTF. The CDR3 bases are TGCGCCAGCAGCTTGGACAGGGGCAATGGCTACACCTTC. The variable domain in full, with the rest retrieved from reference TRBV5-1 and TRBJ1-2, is KAGVTQTPRYLIKTRGQQVTLSCSPISGHRSVSWYQQTPGQGLQFLFEYFSETQRNKGNFPGRFSGRQFSNSRSEMNVSTLELGDSALYLCASSLDRGNGYTFGSGTRLTVV.

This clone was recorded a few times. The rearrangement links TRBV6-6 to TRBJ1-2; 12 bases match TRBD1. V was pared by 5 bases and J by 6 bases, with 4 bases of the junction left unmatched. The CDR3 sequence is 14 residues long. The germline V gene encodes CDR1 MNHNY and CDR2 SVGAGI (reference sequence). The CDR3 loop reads CASSRGTGGNGYTF. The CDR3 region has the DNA TGTGCCAGCAGTAGGGGGACAGGGGGCAATGGCTACACCTTC.

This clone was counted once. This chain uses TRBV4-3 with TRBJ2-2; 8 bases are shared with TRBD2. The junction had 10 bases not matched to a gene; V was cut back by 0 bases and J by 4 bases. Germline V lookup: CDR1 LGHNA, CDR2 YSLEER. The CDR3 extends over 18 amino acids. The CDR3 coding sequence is TGCGCCAGCAGCCAAGATTCCGTAGCGGGGAGCCTCACCGGGGAGCTGTTTTTT. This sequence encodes CASSQDSVAGSLTGELFF.

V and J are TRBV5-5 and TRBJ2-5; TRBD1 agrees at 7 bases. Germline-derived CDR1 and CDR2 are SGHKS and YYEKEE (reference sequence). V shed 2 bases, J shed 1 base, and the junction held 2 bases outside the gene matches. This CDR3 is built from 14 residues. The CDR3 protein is CASSFDRVQETQYF. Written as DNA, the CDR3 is TGTGCCAGCAGCTTCGACAGGGTCCAAGAGACCCAGTACTTC.

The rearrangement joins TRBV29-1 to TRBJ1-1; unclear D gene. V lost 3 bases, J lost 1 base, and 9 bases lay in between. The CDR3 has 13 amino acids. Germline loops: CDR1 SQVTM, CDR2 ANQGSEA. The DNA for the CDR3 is TGCAGCGTTGATGGGTTAGCGAACACTGAAGCTTTCTTT. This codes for CSVDGLANTEAFF.

In nucleotides, the CDR3 is TGCAGCGTTTGGGTCGGGACAGGGAATCAGCCCCAGCATTTT. It specifies CSVWVGTGNQPQHF. The chain is built from TRBV29-1 and TRBJ1-5; TRBD1 aligns across 9 bases. Germline V gives CDR1 SQVTM, CDR2 ANQGSEA. The CDR3 is 14 amino acids. J lost 4 bases, V lost 5 bases, and 6 bases had no gene match.

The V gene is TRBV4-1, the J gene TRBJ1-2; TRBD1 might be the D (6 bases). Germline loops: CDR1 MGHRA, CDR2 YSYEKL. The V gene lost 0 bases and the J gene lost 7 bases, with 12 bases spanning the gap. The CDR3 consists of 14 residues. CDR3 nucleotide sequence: TGCGCCAGCAGCCAAGACAGGGAACAGGGTGGCTACACCTTC. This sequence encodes CASSQDREQGGYTF.

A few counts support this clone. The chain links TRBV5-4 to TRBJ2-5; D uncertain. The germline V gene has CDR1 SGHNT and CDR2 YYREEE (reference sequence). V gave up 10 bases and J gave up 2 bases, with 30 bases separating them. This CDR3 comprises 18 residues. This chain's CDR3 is CAAALKTLRSTEQETQYF. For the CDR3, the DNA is TGTGCCGCAGCCTTAAAAACTCTCAGGTCGACGGAACAAGAGACCCAGTACTTC. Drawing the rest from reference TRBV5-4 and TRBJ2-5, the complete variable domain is ETGVTQSPTHLIKTRGQQVTLRCSSQSGHNTVSWYQQALGQGPQFIFQYYREEENGRGNFPPRFSGLQFPNYSSELNVNALELDDSALYLCAAALKTLRSTEQETQYFGPGTRLLVL.

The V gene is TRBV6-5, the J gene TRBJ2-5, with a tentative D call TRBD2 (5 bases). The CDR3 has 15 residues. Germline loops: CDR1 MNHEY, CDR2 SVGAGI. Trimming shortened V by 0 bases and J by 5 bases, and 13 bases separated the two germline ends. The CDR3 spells CASSYSRALWETQYF. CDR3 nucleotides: TGTGCCAGCAGTTACTCGAGGGCACTTTGGGAGACCCAGTACTTC.

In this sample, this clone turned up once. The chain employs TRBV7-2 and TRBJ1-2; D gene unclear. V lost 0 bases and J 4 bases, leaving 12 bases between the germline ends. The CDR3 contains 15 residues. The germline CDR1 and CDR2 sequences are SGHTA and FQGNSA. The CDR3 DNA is TGTGCCAGCAGCTTAGCCTATAGTGGTGGCTATGGCTACACCTTC. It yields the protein CASSLAYSGGYGYTF.

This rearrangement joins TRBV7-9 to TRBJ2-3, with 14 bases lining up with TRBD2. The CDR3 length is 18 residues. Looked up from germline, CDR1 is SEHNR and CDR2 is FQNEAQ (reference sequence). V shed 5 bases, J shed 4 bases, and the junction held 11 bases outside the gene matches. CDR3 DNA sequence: TGTGCCAGCAGCCCAACCCGACTAGCGGGAGGGATAGCAGATACGCAGTATTTT. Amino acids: CASSPTRLAGGIADTQYF.

The CDR3 spells CASSLGPTEAFF. The CDR3 coding sequence is TGTGCCAGCAGCTTAGGGCCGACTGAAGCTTTCTTT. The V and J genes are TRBV7-9 and TRBJ1-1, with D unclear. Trimming removed 1 base from V and 5 bases from J, with 5 bases in between. CDR3 length: 12 residues. The V gene's germline CDR1 is SEHNR and CDR2 FQNEAQ (reference sequence). Full variable domain (outside the CDR3, taken from reference TRBV7-9 and TRBJ1-1): DTGVSQNPRHKITKRGQNVTFRCDPISEHNRLYWYRQTLGQGPEFLTYFQNEAQLEKSRLLSDRFSAERPKGSFSTLEIQRTEQGDSAMYLCASSLGPTEAFFGQGTRLTVV.

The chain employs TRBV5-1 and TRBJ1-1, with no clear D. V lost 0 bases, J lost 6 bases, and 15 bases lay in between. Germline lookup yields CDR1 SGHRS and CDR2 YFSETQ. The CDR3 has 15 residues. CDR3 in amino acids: CASSLDPRQGSEAFF. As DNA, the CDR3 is TGCGCCAGCAGCTTGGATCCGCGACAAGGATCTGAAGCTTTCTTT.

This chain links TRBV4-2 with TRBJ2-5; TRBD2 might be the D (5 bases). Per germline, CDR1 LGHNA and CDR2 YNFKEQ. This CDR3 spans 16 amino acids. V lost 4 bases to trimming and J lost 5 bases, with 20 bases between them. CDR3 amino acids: CASSPEGQRFGETQYF. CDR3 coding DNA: TGTGCCAGCAGCCCAGAGGGTCAGCGGTTCGGGGAGACCCAGTACTTC.

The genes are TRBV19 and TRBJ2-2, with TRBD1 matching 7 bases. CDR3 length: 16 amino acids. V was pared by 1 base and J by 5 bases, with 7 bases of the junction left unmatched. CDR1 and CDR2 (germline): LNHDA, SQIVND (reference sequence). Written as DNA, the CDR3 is TGTGCCAGTAGTATAGGTCGAGGGGGCCGGACCGGGGAGCTGTTTTTT. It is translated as CASSIGRGGRTGELFF.

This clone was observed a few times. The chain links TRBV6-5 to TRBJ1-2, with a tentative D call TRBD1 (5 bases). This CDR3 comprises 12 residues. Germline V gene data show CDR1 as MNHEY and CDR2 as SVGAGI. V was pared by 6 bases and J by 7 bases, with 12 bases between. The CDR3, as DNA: TGTGCCAGCAGGAGGGACTGGTCTGGCTACACCTTC. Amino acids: CASRRDWSGYTF.

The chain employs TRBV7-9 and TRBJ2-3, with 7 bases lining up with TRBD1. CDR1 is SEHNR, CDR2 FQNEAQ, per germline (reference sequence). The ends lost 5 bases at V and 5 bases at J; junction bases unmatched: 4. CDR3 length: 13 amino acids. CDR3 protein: CASSPDRVDTQYF. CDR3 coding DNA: TGTGCCAGCAGCCCCGACAGGGTAGATACGCAGTATTTT. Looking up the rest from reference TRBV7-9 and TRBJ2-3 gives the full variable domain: DTGVSQNPRHKITKRGQNVTFRCDPISEHNRLYWYRQTLGQGPEFLTYFQNEAQLEKSRLLSDRFSAERPKGSFSTLEIQRTEQGDSAMYLCASSPDRVDTQYFGPGTRLTVL.

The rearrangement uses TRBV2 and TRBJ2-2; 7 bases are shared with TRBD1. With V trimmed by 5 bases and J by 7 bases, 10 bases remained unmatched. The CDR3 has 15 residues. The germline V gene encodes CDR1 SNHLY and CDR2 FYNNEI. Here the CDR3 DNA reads TGTGCCAGCAGTCCGCTCAGACAGGGTAACGGGGAGCTGTTTTTT. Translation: CASSPLRQGNGELFF.

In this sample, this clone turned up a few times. The CDR3 DNA sequence: TGTGCCAGCAGCCCCAGTGGTGGCTACGAGCAGTACTTC. Protein: CASSPSGGYEQYF. The J gene is TRBJ2-7, the V gene TRBV7-2; D gene ambiguous. CDR1 SGHTA and CDR2 FQGNSA come from the germline V gene. V lost 5 bases and J lost 3, with 11 bases in between. The CDR3 spans 13 residues.

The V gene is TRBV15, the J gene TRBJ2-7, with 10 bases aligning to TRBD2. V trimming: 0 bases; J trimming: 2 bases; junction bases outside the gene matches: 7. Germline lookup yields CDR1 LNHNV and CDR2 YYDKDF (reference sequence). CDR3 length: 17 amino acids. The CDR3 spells CATSRDWASGSTYEQYF. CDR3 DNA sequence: TGTGCCACCAGCAGAGATTGGGCTAGCGGGAGTACCTACGAGCAGTACTTC.

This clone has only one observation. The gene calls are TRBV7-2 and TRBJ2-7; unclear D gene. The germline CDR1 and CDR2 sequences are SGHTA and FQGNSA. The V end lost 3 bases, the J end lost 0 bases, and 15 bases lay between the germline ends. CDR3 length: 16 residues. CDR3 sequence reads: CASSLLVTQPSYEQYF. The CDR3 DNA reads TGTGCCAGCAGCTTGCTAGTCACCCAACCCTCCTACGAGCAGTACTTC.